This entry lists 3 T cell receptor beta chains sequenced from one sample in a study of cytomegalovirus exposure and HLA in healthy donors. Primers: 60 Vbeta forward and 13 Jbeta reverse. Assay used: immunoSEQ multiplex PCR; TCRdb lists only in-frame clones, some missing. The table lists about 110,000 clones, nearly 80% of them singletons. Sequencing was done on a sample of PBMCs. Source of these receptors: a woman aged 25 to 39 in good health and CMV-seronegative.

The chain couples TRBV28 to TRBJ2-7; 7 bases map to TRBD2. The germline V gene has CDR1 MDHEN and CDR2 SYDVKM. The V and J ends lost 3 bases and 7 bases, in that order; junction bases with no gene match: 12. The CDR3 contains 15 residues. CDR3 sequence (DNA): TGTGCCAGCAGTTTGGGGGGGGAGGGCCTGTGGGAGCAGTACTTC. Translating gives CASSLGGEGLWEQYF.

The sample holds a few counts of this clone. The chain employs TRBV15 and TRBJ1-5; D gene ambiguous. Trimming removed 6 bases from V and 11 bases from J, with 20 bases in between. CDR3 size: 14 residues. Germline loops: CDR1 LNHNV, CDR2 YYDKDF (reference sequence). CDR3 loop: CATRVGDVVSTQHF. CDR3 nucleotides: TGTGCCACCAGAGTAGGAGACGTGGTTTCGACCCAGCATTTT.

CDR3 nucleotides: TGTGCCAGCAGTCGCACAGGGGGCGTGGAGACCCAGTACTTC. Translation gives CASSRTGGVETQYF. The chain links TRBV6-5 to TRBJ2-5; the match to TRBD1 covers 9 bases. CDR3 length equals 14 residues. The germline V gene encodes CDR1 MNHEY and CDR2 SVGAGI. Trimming cost V 5 bases and J 5 bases; bases outside gene matches: 6.